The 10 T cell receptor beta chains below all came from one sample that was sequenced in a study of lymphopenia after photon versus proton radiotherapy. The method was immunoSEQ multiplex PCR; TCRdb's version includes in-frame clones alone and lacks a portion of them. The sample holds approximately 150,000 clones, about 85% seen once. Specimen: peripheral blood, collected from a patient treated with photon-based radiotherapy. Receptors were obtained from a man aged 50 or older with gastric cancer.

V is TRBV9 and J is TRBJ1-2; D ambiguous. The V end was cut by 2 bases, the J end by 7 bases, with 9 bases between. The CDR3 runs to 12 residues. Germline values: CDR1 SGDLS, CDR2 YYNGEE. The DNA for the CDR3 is TGTGCCAGCAGCGTTCTTGGCGGTGGCTACACCTTC. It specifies CASSVLGGGYTF.

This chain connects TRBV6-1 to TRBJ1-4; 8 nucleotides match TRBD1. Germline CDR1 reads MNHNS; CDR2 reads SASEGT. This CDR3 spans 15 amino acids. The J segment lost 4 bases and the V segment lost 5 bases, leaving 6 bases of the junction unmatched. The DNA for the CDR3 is TGTGCCAGCAGTCGGGGACAGGCCCTTAATGAAAAACTGTTTTTT. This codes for CASSRGQALNEKLFF.

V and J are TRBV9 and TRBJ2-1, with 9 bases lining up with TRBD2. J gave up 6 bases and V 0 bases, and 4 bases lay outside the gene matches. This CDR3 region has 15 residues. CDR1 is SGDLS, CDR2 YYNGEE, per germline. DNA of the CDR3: TGTGCCAGCAGCGTAGAGGCGGGAGGGGGCAATGAGCAGTTCTTC. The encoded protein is CASSVEAGGGNEQFF.

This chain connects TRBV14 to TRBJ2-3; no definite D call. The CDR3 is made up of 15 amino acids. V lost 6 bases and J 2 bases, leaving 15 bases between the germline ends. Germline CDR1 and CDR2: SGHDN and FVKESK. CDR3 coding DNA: TGTGCCAGCAGTCCCGTTTCGACTTACACAGATACGCAGTATTTT. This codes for CASSPVSTYTDTQYF.

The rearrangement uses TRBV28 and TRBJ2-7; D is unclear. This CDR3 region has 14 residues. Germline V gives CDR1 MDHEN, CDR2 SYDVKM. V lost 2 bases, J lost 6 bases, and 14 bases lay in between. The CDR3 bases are TGTGCCAGCAGTTTAACTTTTGGAGAGGCCGAGCAGTACTTC. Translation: CASSLTFGEAEQYF.

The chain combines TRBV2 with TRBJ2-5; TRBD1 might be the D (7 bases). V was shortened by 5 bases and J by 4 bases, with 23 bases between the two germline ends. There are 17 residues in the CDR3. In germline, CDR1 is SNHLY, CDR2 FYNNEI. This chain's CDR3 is CASSQGGPGGLGETQYF. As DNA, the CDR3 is TGTGCCAGCAGTCAAGGGGGGCCAGGGGGATTGGGAGAGACCCAGTACTTC.

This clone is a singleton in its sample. In DNA, the CDR3 is TGTGCCAGTAGTATCGGGGCCTCGACGGGTCAGCCCCAGCATTTT. This encodes CASSIGASTGQPQHF. V is TRBV19 and J is TRBJ1-5; D might be TRBD1 (5 bases). The CDR3 runs to 15 residues. Germline V CDR1 and CDR2: LNHDA, SQIVND (reference sequence). Trimming removed 3 bases at V and 6 bases at J, with 15 bases between.

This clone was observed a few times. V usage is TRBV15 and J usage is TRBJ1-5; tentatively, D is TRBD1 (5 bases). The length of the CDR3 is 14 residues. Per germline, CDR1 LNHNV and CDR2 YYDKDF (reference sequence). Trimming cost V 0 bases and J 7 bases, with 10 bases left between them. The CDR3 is CATSREVGAQPQHF. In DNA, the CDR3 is TGTGCCACCAGCAGAGAGGTCGGGGCCCAGCCCCAGCATTTT.

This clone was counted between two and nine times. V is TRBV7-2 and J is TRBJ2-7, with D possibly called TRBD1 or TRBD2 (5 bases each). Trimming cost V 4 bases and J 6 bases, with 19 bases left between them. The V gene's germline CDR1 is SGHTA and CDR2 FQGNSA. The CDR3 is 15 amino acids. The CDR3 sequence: CASSWMTGTAAEQYF. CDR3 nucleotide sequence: TGTGCCAGCAGCTGGATGACCGGGACCGCTGCCGAGCAGTACTTC.

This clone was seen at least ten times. CDR3 DNA sequence: TGTGCCAGCAGCTTACAGGTTCTCTATGGCTACACCTTC. It yields the protein CASSLQVLYGYTF. The rearrangement uses TRBV7-2 and TRBJ1-2; D remains unclear. The CDR3 covers 13 residues. Germline CDR1 reads SGHTA; CDR2 reads FQGNSA. V was clipped by 2 bases and J by 4 bases, with 8 bases between them.